This TCR beta chain originates from a study of response to subunit inactivated influenza vaccine. This clonotype showed up just a few times. TCRdb processed the RT-PCR reads anew with MiXCR; each CDR3 protein has one entry. The top ten clones hold less than 4% of a sample with 450,000 to 600,000 distinct CDR3 sequences, more than 15% of them seen once. The TCR was taken from a man aged 50 to 75 who received an inactivated influenza vaccine. The sample consisted of CD4+ T cells sorted from PBMCs, taken around 25 months after vaccination.

The CDR3 reads CASSQDGGRIGQFF. Here the CDR3 DNA reads TGTGCCAGCAGCCAAGATGGGGGAAGGATCGGGCAGTTCTTC. The chain couples TRBV3-1 to TRBJ2-1, with D perhaps matching TRBD1 or TRBD2 (5 bases each). In germline, CDR1 is LGHDT, CDR2 YNNKEL (reference sequence). This CDR3 contains 14 residues. With 0 bases removed from V and 12 bases from J, the gap between germline ends came to 15 bases.